These 3 T cell receptor beta chains were all obtained from the same sample, sequenced in a study of blood T cell repertoires in COVID-19. Method: immunoSEQ multiplex PCR; TCRdb's copy keeps in-frame clones and lacks some. The sample gives under 450,000 clones, 89% of which show up once; about 1.4% is in the top ten. Sequenced input: peripheral blood. These receptors all stem from a woman aged 40 to 49 with COVID-19, enrolled during active disease.

The chain combines TRBV7-2 with TRBJ1-5; D is perhaps TRBD1 (6 bases). V gave up 2 bases and J gave up 4 bases, with 15 bases separating them. The germline CDR1 and CDR2 sequences are SGHTA and FQGNSA. CDR3 length: 16 amino acids. As DNA, the CDR3 is TGTGCCAGCAGCTTATTCATGGGCAGGGGAAATCAGCCCCAGCATTTT. This gives the protein CASSLFMGRGNQPQHF.

V gene TRBV11-2 combines with J gene TRBJ2-6; D is undetermined. CDR1 and CDR2 from the germline V gene are SGHAT and FQNNGV. Trimming took off 5 bases at V and 0 bases at J, with 8 bases between the two ends. CDR3 length: 15 amino acids. CDR3 bases: TGTGCCAGCAGCACAGTAGGCTCTGGGGCCAACGTCCTGACTTTC. This encodes CASSTVGSGANVLTF.

V gene TRBV28 combines with J gene TRBJ1-2; no reliable D call. The CDR3 totals 15 residues. The V end was cut by 6 bases, the J end by 8 bases, with 22 bases between. Germline assignment: CDR1 MDHEN and CDR2 SYDVKM. The CDR3 reads CASSPGRRDLRGYTF. For the CDR3, the DNA is TGTGCCAGCAGCCCCGGGAGGAGAGACCTGCGCGGCTACACCTTC.